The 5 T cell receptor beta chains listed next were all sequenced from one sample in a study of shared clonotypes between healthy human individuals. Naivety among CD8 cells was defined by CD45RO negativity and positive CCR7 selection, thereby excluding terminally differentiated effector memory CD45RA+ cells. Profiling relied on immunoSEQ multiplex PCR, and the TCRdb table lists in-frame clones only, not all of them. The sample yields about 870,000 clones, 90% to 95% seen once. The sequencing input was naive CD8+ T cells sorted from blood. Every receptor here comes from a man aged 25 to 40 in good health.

CDR3 region: CASRATRDTQYF. CDR3 DNA sequence: TGCGCCAGCAGGGCTACGAGGGATACGCAGTATTTT. The chain employs TRBV10-2 and TRBJ2-3; no clear D gene. V lost 6 bases and J lost 6, with 10 bases in between. Germline V lookup: CDR1 WSHSY, CDR2 SAAADI. There are 12 residues in the CDR3.

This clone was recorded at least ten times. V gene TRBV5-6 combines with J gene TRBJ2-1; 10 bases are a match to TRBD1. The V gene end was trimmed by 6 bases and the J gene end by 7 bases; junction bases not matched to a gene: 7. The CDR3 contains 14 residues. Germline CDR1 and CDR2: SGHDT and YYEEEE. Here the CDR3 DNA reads TGTGCCAGCACCCAGGGACAGGGGCCAAATGAGCAGTTCTTC. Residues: CASTQGQGPNEQFF.

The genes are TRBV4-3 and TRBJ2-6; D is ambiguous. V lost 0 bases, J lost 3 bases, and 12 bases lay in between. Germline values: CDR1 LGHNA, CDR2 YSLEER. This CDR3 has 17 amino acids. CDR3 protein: CASSQDLRLHGANVLTF. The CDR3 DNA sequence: TGCGCCAGCAGCCAAGATCTTCGGTTACATGGGGCCAACGTCCTGACTTTC.

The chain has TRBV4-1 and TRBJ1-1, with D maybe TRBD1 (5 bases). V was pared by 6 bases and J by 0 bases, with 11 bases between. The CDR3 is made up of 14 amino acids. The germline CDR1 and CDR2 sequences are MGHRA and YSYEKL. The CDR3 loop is CASRPTVLNTEAFF. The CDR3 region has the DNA TGCGCCAGCAGACCGACAGTGTTGAACACTGAAGCTTTCTTT.

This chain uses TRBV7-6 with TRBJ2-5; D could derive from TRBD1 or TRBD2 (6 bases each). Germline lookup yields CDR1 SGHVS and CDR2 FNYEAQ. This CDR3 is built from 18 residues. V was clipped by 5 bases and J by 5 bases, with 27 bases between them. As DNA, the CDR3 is TGTGCCAGCAGCCCCGGGCCAAAGGGGGGAGTAGGTCGGGAGACCCAGTACTTC. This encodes CASSPGPKGGVGRETQYF.